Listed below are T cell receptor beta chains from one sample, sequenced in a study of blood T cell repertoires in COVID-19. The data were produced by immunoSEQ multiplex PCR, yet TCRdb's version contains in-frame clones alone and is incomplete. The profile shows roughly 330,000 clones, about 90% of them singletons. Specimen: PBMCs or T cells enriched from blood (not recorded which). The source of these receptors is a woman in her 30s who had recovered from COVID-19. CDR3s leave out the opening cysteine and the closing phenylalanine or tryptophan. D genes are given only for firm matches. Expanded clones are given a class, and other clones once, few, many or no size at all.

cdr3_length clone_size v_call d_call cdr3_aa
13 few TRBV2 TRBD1 ASRDPDRGGEKLF
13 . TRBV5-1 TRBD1 ASSLVDRGGDGYT
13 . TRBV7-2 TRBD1 ASRRDRGYIYGYT
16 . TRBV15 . ATSRGQQNRGSRETQY
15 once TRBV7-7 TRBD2 ASSLKPAGRSTDTQY
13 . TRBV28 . ASSLLGGPNQPQH
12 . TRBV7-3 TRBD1 ASRAGTGDDGYT
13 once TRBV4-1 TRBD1 ASSRGTGVNTEAF
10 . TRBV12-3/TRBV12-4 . ASSLQRGELF
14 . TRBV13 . ASSAVDRILNYGYT